The 20 T cell receptor beta chains below all came from one sample that was sequenced in a study of blood T cells in healthy people across ages. A second PCR of 7 to 11 cycles used a sample-barcoded 5' primer and a J-beta primer mix. TCRdb passed the 5' RACE reads through MiXCR, listing each CDR3 protein once. Seen here are roughly 800,000 distinct CDR3 sequences, more than 25% observed once, and the top ten hold under 3%. A further study also used this sample, focusing on T cells of mothers and their children.

The specimen sequenced was blood. The receptors come from a boy aged 5-17 years in good health.

The rearrangement uses TRBV28 and TRBJ2-1; D not certain. This CDR3 comprises 15 residues. Germline-derived CDR1 and CDR2 are MDHEN and SYDVKM. The V gene lost 4 bases and the J gene lost 7 bases, with 17 bases spanning the gap. CDR3 nucleotide sequence: TGTGCCAGCAGTTCCCAGGCCCTCCTCGGAAATGAGCAGTTCTTC. This codes for CASSSQALLGNEQFF.

The chain joins TRBV7-2 to TRBJ2-3; 8 bases match TRBD1. J lost 2 bases, V lost 1 base, and 8 bases had no gene match. The CDR3 length is 17 residues. From germline, CDR1 is SGHTA and CDR2 FQGNSA. This CDR3 is CASSLDLRTGNTDTQYF. DNA for the CDR3: TGTGCCAGCAGCTTAGATCTGCGGACAGGGAACACAGATACGCAGTATTTT.

This clonotype was found a few times. V and J are TRBV18 and TRBJ2-7, with a possible D match to TRBD1 (5 bases). V shed 5 bases and J shed 0 bases, with 14 bases lying between them. The V gene's germline CDR1 is KGHSH and CDR2 LQKENI. The length of the CDR3 is 15 residues. The CDR3 loop is CASSTQGFSSYEQYF. CDR3 bases: TGTGCCAGCTCAACTCAGGGTTTCAGCTCCTACGAGCAGTACTTC.

This clonotype turned up a few times. The conserved phenylalanine or tryptophan is not found at the CDR3 terminus, so this likely reflects a read error. The chain combines TRBV5-1 with TRBJ2-3, with D tentatively TRBD2 (6 bases). Germline V gives CDR1 SGHRS, CDR2 YFSETQ. Trimming stripped 1 base from V and 4 bases from J, with 13 bases between. The CDR3 contains 15 residues. The CDR3 sequence: CASSLPGGRADTQYL. The CDR3 bases are TGCGCCAGCAGCTTGCCCGGGGGTAGGGCAGATACGCAGTATCTT.

The sample holds a few counts of this clonotype. The chain carries TRBV12-3 or TRBV12-4 and TRBJ1-5, with D possibly TRBD1 on 5 matching bases. The CDR3 is 13 amino acids. Trimming removed 6 bases from V and 9 bases from J, with 15 bases in between. Here the CDR3 DNA reads TGTGCCAGCAGCCCCGGGACGCTACCGCCCCAGCATTTT. It translates to CASSPGTLPPQHF.

V usage is TRBV7-9 and J usage is TRBJ2-3; D uncertain. The germline V gene encodes CDR1 SEHNR and CDR2 FQNEAQ (reference sequence). V was trimmed by 0 bases and J by 0 bases, leaving 7 bases between them. This CDR3 comprises 15 residues. The CDR3 is CASSLAPTSTDTQYF. The CDR3 nucleotides are TGTGCCAGCAGCTTAGCCCCGACTAGCACAGATACGCAGTATTTT.

The chain uses TRBV4-3 and TRBJ2-7, with D possibly being TRBD1 (5 bases). Trimming removed 0 bases from V and 6 bases from J, with 9 bases in between. The CDR3 totals 13 residues. CDR1 and CDR2 (germline): LGHNA, YSLEER. The DNA for the CDR3 is TGCGCCAGCAGCCAAGATGTCAGGGTCGAGCAGTACTTC. Amino acids: CASSQDVRVEQYF.

A word on this clonotype: This could be a read error, since a much larger clone is one nucleotide away. The chain links TRBV7-9 to TRBJ2-5; the D is unclear. Near its end, the DNA agrees better with TRBJ2-7, so the J call may be wrong. The CDR3 runs to 12 residues. Looked up from germline, CDR1 is SEHNR and CDR2 is FQNEAQ (reference sequence). CDR3 nucleotides: TGTGCCGGCAGCTTAGGGACCTACGAGCAGTACTTC. Protein sequence: CAGSLGTYEQYF.

This clonotype was observed once. The V and J genes are TRBV28 and TRBJ2-7; tentatively, D is TRBD2 (6 bases). Germline CDR1 MDHEN, CDR2 SYDVKM. CDR3 length: 13 residues. Trimming took 6 bases from V and 3 from J, leaving 12 bases between them. The DNA for the CDR3 is TGTGCCAGCAGGTGGCCGGGAGACTACGAGCAGTACTTC. Translated, it gives CASRWPGDYEQYF.

There are many counts of this clonotype. The rearrangement links TRBV12-3 or TRBV12-4 to TRBJ2-7; D not resolved. Trimming pared 6 bases from V and 1 base from J, leaving 7 bases between. The CDR3 extends over 12 amino acids. The CDR3 is CASSPRSYEQYF. The CDR3 DNA sequence: TGTGCCAGCAGCCCGCGGTCCTACGAGCAGTACTTC.

The gene calls are TRBV12-3 or TRBV12-4 and TRBJ2-5; a weak D match, TRBD2 (6 bases). Trimming removed 5 bases at V and 5 bases at J, with 21 bases between. The length of the CDR3 is 16 residues. The CDR3 DNA follows: TGTGCCAGCAGTCCTCTCGGTGGGGGGAATAGGGAGACCCAGTACTTC. It is translated as CASSPLGGGNRETQYF.

This clonotype came up a few times. This chain uses TRBV15 with TRBJ2-1, with a weak D call TRBD2 (6 bases). Judging by the DNA end, TRBJ2-5 fits better; the J call may be wrong. CDR3 length: 11 amino acids. CDR1 is LNHNV, CDR2 YYDKDF, per germline (reference sequence). The CDR3 DNA reads TGTGCCACCGGGGGGTTTGGGACCCAGTACTTC. Protein: CATGGFGTQYF.

This clonotype was observed a handful of times. At one end, the junction sequence differs from germline, possibly due to a read error. This chain uses TRBV7-2 with TRBJ2-5; D may be TRBD2 (6 bases). Germline-derived CDR1 and CDR2 are SGHTA and FQGNSA. The CDR3 is 15 residues long. The CDR3 reads CASSPFRRDDNEQLF. The DNA of the CDR3 is TGTGCCAGCAGCCCTTTCAGGCGGGACGATAATGAGCAGCTCTTC.

Ten or more counts support this clonotype. The rearrangement uses TRBV7-9 and TRBJ2-5, with D perhaps assigned TRBD1 or TRBD2 (5 bases each). CDR3 size: 13 residues. The germline V and J ends were trimmed by 3 bases and 1 base, with 6 bases remaining between them. Germline V gene lookup returns CDR1 SEHNR and CDR2 FQNEAQ (reference sequence). The CDR3 nucleotides are TGTGCCAGCAGCTTCGGGGCCCAAGAGACCCAGTACTTC. Its translation: CASSFGAQETQYF. Using reference TRBV7-9 and TRBJ2-5 for the parts outside the CDR3, the full variable domain is DTGVSQNPRHKITKRGQNVTFRCDPISEHNRLYWYRQTLGQGPEFLTYFQNEAQLEKSRLLSDRFSAERPKGSFSTLEIQRTEQGDSAMYLCASSFGAQETQYFGPGTRLLVL.

The V gene is TRBV19, the J gene TRBJ2-3; D is perhaps TRBD2 (6 bases). Trimming cost V 5 bases and J 0 bases, with 18 bases left between them. The CDR3 loop spans 17 amino acids. Per the germline V gene, CDR1 is LNHDA and CDR2 is SQIVND (reference sequence). The CDR3 spells CASSPAPGDGSTDTQYF. CDR3 in DNA: TGTGCCAGTAGTCCGGCCCCGGGGGACGGGAGCACAGATACGCAGTATTTT.

This clonotype was observed a handful of times. The V and J genes are TRBV12-3 or TRBV12-4 and TRBJ1-2, with a weak D call TRBD1 (5 bases). Trimming took off 5 bases at V and 3 bases at J, with 16 bases between the two ends. The CDR3 runs 15 residues. CDR3 residues: CASSLSGRADYGYTF. CDR3 in DNA: TGTGCCAGCAGTCTATCGGGCAGGGCGGACTATGGCTACACCTTC.

This clonotype came up a few times. The V and J genes are TRBV7-9 and TRBJ2-7, with a tentative D call TRBD2 (6 bases). This CDR3 is 13 amino acids long. From germline, CDR1 is SEHNR and CDR2 FQNEAQ (reference sequence). Trimming shortened V by 5 bases and J by 2 bases, and 10 bases separated the two germline ends. CDR3: CASSPEGPYEQYF. The CDR3 nucleotides are TGTGCCAGCAGCCCGGAGGGCCCCTACGAGCAGTACTTC.

This clonotype turned up a few times. This rearrangement joins TRBV5-1 to TRBJ1-2; the D gene is possibly TRBD1 (5 bases). CDR1 SGHRS and CDR2 YFSETQ come from the germline V gene. This CDR3 is built from 18 residues. V lost 0 bases to trimming and J lost 0 bases, with 18 bases between them. Written as DNA, the CDR3 is TGCGCCAGCAGCTTGGTACGGGGCCTAACAGAAACTAACTATGGCTACACCTTC. The encoded protein is CASSLVRGLTETNYGYTF.

This clonotype has only one observation. This chain joins TRBV28 and TRBJ2-7; the D gene is possibly TRBD1 (5 bases). There are 12 residues in the CDR3. V was clipped by 7 bases and J by 7 bases, with 14 bases between them. Germline V gene lookup returns CDR1 MDHEN and CDR2 SYDVKM. Here the CDR3 reads CASTARVGEQYF. CDR3 coding DNA: TGTGCCAGCACCGCCAGGGTAGGGGAGCAGTACTTC.

This chain joins TRBV28 and TRBJ1-5; D perhaps matches TRBD1 (5 bases). V was trimmed by 7 bases and J by 2 bases, leaving 15 bases between them. There are 15 residues in the CDR3. In germline, CDR1 is MDHEN, CDR2 SYDVKM. CDR3 DNA sequence: TGTGCCAGCACCCGAGGGGAGATCGGCAATCAGCCCCAGCATTTT. Translated: CASTRGEIGNQPQHF.